The 3 T cell receptor beta chains given below trace back to one sample, sequenced in a study of metastatic and nonmetastatic thyroid tumors. TCRdb re-processed the PCR reads through MiXCR. The data hold about 30,000 clones, with approximately 25% observed a single time. Thyroid surgery was performed in patients who had received no treatment beforehand. The sample was blood. These receptors were taken from a female donor with papillary thyroid cancer or a benign thyroid nodule (not recorded which). Some clones in this sample may be carry-over from other donors' samples.

This clone was found a few times. A read error may explain this, as a much larger clone is one base away. J is TRBJ2-4 and V is TRBV9; D unresolved. Germline loops: CDR1 SGDLS, CDR2 YYNGEE. The CDR3 consists of 14 residues. V lost 0 bases to trimming and J lost 6 bases, with 10 bases between them. In DNA form, the CDR3 reads TGTGCCAGCAGCGTAGCTACGAGGAGAAACATTCAGTACTTC. Translated: CASSVATRRNIQYF.

This clone was counted ten times or more. The chain couples TRBV19 to TRBJ1-3; D gene ambiguous. The CDR3 has 15 residues. Germline V gene sequence: CDR1 LNHDA, CDR2 SQIVND (reference sequence). Between the trimmed V and J ends, which lost 3 bases and 0 bases, there was a span of 9 bases. The CDR3 protein is CASSIGTSSGNTIYF. The CDR3 nucleotides read TGTGCCAGTAGTATCGGCACGAGCTCTGGAAACACCATATATTTT.

This clone was seen more than once but under ten times. Here the CDR3 omits its conserved ending phenylalanine or tryptophan, so a read error is the likely source. V and J are TRBV25-1 and TRBJ1-2; 7 positions agree with TRBD1. V was clipped by 6 bases and J by 4 bases; unmatched bases: 5. The germline gives CDR1 MGHDK, CDR2 SYGVNS. CDR3 length: 13 residues. The CDR3 sequence: CASRQTGSYGYTI. The CDR3 nucleotides are TGTGCCAGCAGACAGACAGGGTCCTATGGCTACACCATT.